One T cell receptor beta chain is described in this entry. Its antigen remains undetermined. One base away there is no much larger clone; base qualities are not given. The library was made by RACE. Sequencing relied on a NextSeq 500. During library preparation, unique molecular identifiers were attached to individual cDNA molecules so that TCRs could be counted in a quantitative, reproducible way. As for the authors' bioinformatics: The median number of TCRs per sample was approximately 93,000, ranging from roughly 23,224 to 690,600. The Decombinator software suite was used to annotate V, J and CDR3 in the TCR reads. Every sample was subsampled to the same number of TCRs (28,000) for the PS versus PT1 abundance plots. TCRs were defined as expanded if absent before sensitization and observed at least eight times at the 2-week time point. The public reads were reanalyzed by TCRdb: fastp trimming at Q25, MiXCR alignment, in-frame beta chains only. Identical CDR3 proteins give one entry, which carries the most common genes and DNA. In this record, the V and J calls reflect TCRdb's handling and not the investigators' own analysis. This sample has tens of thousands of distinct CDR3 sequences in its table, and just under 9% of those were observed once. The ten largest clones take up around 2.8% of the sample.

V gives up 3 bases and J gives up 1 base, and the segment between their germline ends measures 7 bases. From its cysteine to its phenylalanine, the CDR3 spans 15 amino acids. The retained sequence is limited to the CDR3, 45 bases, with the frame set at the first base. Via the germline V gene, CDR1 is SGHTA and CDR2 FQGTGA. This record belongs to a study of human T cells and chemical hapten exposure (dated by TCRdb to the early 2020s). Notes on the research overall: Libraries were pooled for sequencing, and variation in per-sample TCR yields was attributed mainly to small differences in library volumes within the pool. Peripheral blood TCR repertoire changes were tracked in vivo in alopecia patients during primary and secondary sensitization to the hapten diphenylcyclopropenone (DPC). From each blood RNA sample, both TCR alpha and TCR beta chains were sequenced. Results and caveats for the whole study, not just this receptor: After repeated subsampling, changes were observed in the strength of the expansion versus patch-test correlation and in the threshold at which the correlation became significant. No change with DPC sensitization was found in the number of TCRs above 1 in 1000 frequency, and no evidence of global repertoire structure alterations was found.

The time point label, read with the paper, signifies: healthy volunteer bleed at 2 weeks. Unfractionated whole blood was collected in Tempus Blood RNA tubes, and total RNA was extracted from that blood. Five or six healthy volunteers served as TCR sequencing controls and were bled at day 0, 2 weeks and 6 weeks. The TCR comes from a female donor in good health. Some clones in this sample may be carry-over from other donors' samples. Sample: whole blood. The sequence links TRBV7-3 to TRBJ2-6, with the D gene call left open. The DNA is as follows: TGTGCCAGCAGCTTTACTGGATCTGGGGCCAACGTCCTGACTTTC. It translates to CASSFTGSGANVLTF.